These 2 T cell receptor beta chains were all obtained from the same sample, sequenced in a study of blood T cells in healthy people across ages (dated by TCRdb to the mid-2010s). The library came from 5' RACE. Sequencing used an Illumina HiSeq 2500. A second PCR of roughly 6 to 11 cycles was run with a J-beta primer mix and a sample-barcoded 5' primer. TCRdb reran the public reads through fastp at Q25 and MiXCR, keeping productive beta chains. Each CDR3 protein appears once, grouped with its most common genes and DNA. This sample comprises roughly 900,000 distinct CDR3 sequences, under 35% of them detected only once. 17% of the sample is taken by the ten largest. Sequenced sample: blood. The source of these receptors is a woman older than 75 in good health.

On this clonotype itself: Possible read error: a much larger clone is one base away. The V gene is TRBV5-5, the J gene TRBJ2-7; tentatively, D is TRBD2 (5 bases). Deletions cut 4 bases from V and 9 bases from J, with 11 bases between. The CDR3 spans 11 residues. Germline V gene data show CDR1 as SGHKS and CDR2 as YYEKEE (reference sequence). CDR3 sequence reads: CASSMEGGQYF. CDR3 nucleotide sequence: TGTGCCAGCAGCATGGAAGGAGGGCAGTACTTC.

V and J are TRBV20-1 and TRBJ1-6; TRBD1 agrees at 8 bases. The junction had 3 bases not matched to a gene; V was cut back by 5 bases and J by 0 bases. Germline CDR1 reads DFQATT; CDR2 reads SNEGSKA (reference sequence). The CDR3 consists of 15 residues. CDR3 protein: CSAATGGSYNSPLHF. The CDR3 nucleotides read TGCAGTGCTGCAACAGGGGGCTCCTATAATTCACCCCTCCACTTT.